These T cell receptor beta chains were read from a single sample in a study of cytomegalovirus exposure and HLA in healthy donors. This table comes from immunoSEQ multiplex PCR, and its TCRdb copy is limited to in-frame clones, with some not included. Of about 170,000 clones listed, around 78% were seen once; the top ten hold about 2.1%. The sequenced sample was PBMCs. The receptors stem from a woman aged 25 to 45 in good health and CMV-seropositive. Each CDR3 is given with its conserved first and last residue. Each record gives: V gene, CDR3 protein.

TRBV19,CASSRTSGRTGELFF
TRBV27,CASSLSGAFPLAFF
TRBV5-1,CASSPTTGGAGTEAFF
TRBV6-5,CASSPSTDTQYF
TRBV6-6,CASSYGHLSQPQHF
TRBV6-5,CASSRTSQETQYF
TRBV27,CASRRDLHSYEQYF
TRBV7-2,CASSLSLAGSPGELFF
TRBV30,CAWSVRVSEKLFF
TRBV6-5,CASSYAQGAGNTIYF
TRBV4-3,CASSQGDRVNQPQHF
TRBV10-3,CAIRGTGNTGELFF
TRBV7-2,CASSLNLGGEQYF
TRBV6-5,CASNLGTGGGYTF
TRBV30,CAWLGQWDTEAFF
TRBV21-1,CASAPLRRSGNTIYF
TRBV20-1,CSATLNEQFF
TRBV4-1,CASSQDGLSSYNSPLHF
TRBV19,CASSVQGLSEKLFF
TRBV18,CASSEQVNTEAFF
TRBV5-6,CASSLQVRIMNTEAFF
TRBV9,CASSVALGRANYGYTF
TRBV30,CAWMIQGTPPTPNGKLFF
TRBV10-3,CAISEGSGGPSEQFF
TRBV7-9,CASSLEAVTGGAYNEQFF
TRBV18,CASSPYGQGGMNTEAFF
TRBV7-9,CASSWPGTEAFF
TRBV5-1,CASSLGVAASTDTQYF
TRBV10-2,CASGRTSGRINEQFF
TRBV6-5,CASSYLHRDRCYEQYF